Included here is one T cell receptor (beta chain) sequence, with context. Its matching antigen is unknown. These data are taken from a study of persistence of HIV-infected CD4 T cells. The stimulus was lysate of CMV-infected fibroblasts, about 10 ug/mL. CD40L-negative CD69-negative CD45RO-high memory CD4+ T cells were sorted as populations depleted of antigen-responding cells. V was pared by 5 bases and J by 6 bases, with 12 bases between. The CDR3 totals 13 residues. From germline, CDR1 is SGHTA and CDR2 FQGTGA. The libraries were made with immunoSEQ version 4 in survey mode. Profiling relied on immunoSEQ multiplex PCR, and the TCRdb table lists in-frame clones only, not all of them. The sample lists roughly 34,000 clones; over 80% were seen once.

The sample was CD4+ T cells sorted from PBMCs after approximately 20-hour stimulation, taken from a patient who received antiretroviral therapy. V usage is TRBV7-3 and J usage is TRBJ2-3, with D perhaps given as TRBD1 or TRBD2 (6 bases each). The receptor's source is an adult woman with HIV who was CMV-seropositive. Written as DNA, the CDR3 is TGTGCCAGCAGCCCTATGGGGGGCGATACGCAGTATTTT. Translated, it gives CASSPMGGDTQYF. The full variable domain, in which reference TRBV7-3 and TRBJ2-3 provide the parts outside the CDR3, is GAGVSQTPSNKVTEKGKYVELRCDPISGHTALYWYRQSLGQGPEFLIYFQGTGAADDSGLPNDRFFAVRPEGSVSTLKIQRTERGDSAVYLCASSPMGGDTQYFGPGTRLTVL.